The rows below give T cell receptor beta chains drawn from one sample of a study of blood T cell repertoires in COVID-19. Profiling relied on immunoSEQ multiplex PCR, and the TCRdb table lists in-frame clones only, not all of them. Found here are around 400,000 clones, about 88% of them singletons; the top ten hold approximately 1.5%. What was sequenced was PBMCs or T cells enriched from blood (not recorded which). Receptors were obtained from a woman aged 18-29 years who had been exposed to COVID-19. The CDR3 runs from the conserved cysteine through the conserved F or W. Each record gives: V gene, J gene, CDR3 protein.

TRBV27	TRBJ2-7	CASSPRGAGEQYF
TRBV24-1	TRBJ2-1	CATSGLDSYNEQFF
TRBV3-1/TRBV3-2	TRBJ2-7	CASSQVGLVMGPYEQYF
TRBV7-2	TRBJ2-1	CASSFKSGGRVEQFF
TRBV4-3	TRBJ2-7	CASSQGGTGSYEQYF
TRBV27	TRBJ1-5	CASSLSRNQPQHF
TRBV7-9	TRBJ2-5	CASSPGTAQETQYF
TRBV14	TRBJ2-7	CASSQGRLAYEQYF
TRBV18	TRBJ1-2	CASSRGTGGTSNYGYTF
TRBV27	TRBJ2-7	CVRSAGWCYYEQYF
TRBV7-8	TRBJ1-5	CASSSLDRYSNQPQHF
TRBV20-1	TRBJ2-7	CSASGQDYEQYF
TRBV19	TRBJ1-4	CASSNTATNEKLFF
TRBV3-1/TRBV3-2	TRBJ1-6	CASSQDPVKGRFSVYNSPLHF
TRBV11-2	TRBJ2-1	CASSFRTGVDNEQFF
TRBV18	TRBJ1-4	CASSPRQEDNEKLFF
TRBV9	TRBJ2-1	CASSVYGSVNEQFF
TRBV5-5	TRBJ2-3	CARQTASTDTQYF
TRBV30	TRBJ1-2	CAWSRQGGDGYTF
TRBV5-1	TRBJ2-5	CASSFATSGDFQETQYF
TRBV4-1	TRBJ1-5	CASSRGDLGGQPQHF
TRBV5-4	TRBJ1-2	CASSQTGGLDYGYTF
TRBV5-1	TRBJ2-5	CASSLDRKETQYF
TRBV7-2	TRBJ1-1	CASSLFTGANTEAFF
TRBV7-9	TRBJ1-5	CASSFSRAHPDSNQPQHF
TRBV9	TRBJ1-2	CASSVGATAYGYTF
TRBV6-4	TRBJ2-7	CASGTFGQGNHEQYF
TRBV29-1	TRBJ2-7	CSASGQGSHEQYF
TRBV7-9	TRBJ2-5	CASSLSSTGEETQYF
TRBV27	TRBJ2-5	CASSTRGAQETQYF
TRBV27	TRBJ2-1	CASSLLGGRGNEQFF
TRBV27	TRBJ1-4	CASSSDSFREKLFF
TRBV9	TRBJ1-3	CASSVGGGISGNTIYF
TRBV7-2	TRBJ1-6	CASSAQDSPLHF
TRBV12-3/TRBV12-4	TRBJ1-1	CASDRGRITEAFF
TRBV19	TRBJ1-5	CASTDILQGSSNQPQHF
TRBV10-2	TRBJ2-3	CASRRAGGRGDTQYF
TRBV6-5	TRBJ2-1	CASSYVATTSYREQFF
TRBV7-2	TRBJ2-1	CATLRSRGSNEQFF
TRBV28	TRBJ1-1	CASSLDGLMNTEAFF
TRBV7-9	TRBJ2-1	CASSWDTAYNEQFF
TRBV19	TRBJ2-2	CASVNIPPGPGTGELFF
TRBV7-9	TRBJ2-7	CASSFVSGGPKYEQYF
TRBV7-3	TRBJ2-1	CASSPPLGTGSDNEQFF
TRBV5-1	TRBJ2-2	CASRPGHLTGELFF
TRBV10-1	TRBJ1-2	CASSAGTGNGYTF
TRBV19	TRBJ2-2	CASREWGTGVIGELFF
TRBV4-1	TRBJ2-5	CASSQGMRGLGETQYF
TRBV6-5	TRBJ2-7	CASSSLAGGSYEQYF
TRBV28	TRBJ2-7	CASSTPGLLRQYF
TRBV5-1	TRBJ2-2	CASSYSLSQGYTGELFF
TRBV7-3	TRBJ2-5	CASSLMGRGLVETQYF
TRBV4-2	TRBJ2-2	CASSQDPSGSNTGELFF
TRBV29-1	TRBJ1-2	CSVGAELYGYTF
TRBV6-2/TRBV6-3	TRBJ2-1	CASTPSEGNEQFF
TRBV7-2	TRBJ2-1	CASSYSGLPYNEQFF